This entry lists 20 T cell receptor beta chains sequenced from one sample in a study of blood T cell repertoires in COVID-19 (dated by TCRdb to 2020 to 2022). The library relied on the immunoSEQ multiplex PCR assay. In TCRdb, the immuneACCESS table is reduced to in-frame sequences with V and J assigned. These tables do not hold every clone; where another copy was compared, an unresolved V gene accounts for under half, and the others remain unexplained. This sample holds just over 300,000 clones; over 75% were observed only once. The ten biggest clones cover approximately 9.8% of the sample. Specimen: PBMCs or T cells enriched from blood (not recorded which). The receptors here all came from a woman in her thirties or forties who had recovered from COVID-19.

This chain links TRBV2 with TRBJ1-3; 7 nucleotides match TRBD1. V lost 6 bases to trimming and J lost 4 bases; unmatched junction nucleotides: 12. There are 16 residues in the CDR3. Germline loops: CDR1 SNHLY, CDR2 FYNNEI. CDR3 residues: CASSGSLQGRGNTIYF. In nucleotides, the CDR3 is TGTGCCAGCAGCGGCTCCCTACAGGGGCGAGGAAACACCATATATTTT. The whole variable domain, remainder taken from reference TRBV2 and TRBJ1-3, is EPEVTQTPSHQVTQMGQEVILRCVPISNHLYFYWYRQILGQKVEFLVSFYNNEISEKSEIFDDQFSVERPDGSNFTLKIRSTKLEDSAMYFCASSGSLQGRGNTIYFGEGSWLTVV.

Worth noting for this clone: Different DNA sequences within this sample yield the same CDR3. The genes are TRBV7-2 and TRBJ1-2; D is unresolved. The V and J ends lost 0 bases and 1 base respectively, with 6 bases between them. The CDR3 totals 14 residues. Per the germline V gene, CDR1 is SGHTA and CDR2 is FQGNSA. CDR3 protein: CASSLAPGNYGYTF. Written as DNA, the CDR3 is TGTGCCAGCAGCTTAGCGCCGGGTAACTATGGCTACACCTTC.

The J gene is TRBJ2-7, the V gene TRBV12-3 or TRBV12-4; D is perhaps TRBD2 (6 bases). V was cut by 1 base and J by 6 bases, with 10 bases left in between. The CDR3 has 13 residues. The DNA of the CDR3 is TGTGCCAGCAGTTTAGGGAGGGGTGGCGAGCAGTACTTC. This encodes CASSLGRGGEQYF.

The J gene is TRBJ1-4, the V gene TRBV5-3, with 11 positions matching TRBD1. TRBV5-3 is marked as an open reading frame, function uncertain. With 4 bases clipped from V and 7 bases from J, the junction kept 6 bases outside the gene matches. CDR3 length: 15 residues. CDR3 loop: CARSTGQGAGEKLFF. The DNA for the CDR3 is TGTGCCAGAAGCACAGGACAGGGGGCGGGTGAAAAACTGTTTTTT.

This clone was counted a few times. V is TRBV11-3 and J is TRBJ1-6; TRBD1 might be the D (6 bases). Germline V gene lookup returns CDR1 SGHNT and CDR2 YENEEA. Trimming stripped 1 base from V and 7 bases from J, with 8 bases between. The CDR3 has 14 amino acids. CDR3 DNA sequence: TGTGCCAGCAGCTTAGGACAGGACAATTCACCCCTCCACTTT. Translating gives CASSLGQDNSPLHF.

This clone was picked up one time. V usage is TRBV7-3 and J usage is TRBJ2-2; 8 bases agree with TRBD2. The V gene's germline CDR1 is SGHTA and CDR2 FQGTGA. The CDR3 runs 17 residues. The trim removed 5 bases at V and 6 bases at J, leaving 14 bases unmatched. The CDR3 DNA sequence: TGTGCCAGCAGCCCCTTATACAGCCGGGGGGGTCCCGGGGAGCTGTTTTTT. Translated, it gives CASSPLYSRGGPGELFF.

This clone was counted once. V gene TRBV24-1 combines with J gene TRBJ2-1; D call uncertain. Trimming removed 1 base at V and 2 bases at J, with 8 bases between. The CDR3 is 15 amino acids. Germline CDR1 and CDR2: KGHDR and SFDVKD. CDR3 region: CATSDLRGAYNEQFF. The CDR3 DNA follows: TGTGCCACCAGTGATTTAAGAGGCGCCTACAATGAGCAGTTCTTC.

This clone was observed a handful of times. Distinct nucleotide sequences in the sample also encode this CDR3. The chain carries TRBV2 and TRBJ1-5; TRBD1 agrees at 9 bases. The V gene's germline CDR1 is SNHLY and CDR2 FYNNEI. The CDR3 runs to 14 residues. V lost 4 bases, J lost 2 bases, and 0 bases stayed unmatched. CDR3 protein: CASSGQGGNQPQHF. CDR3 in DNA: TGTGCCAGCAGTGGACAGGGGGGCAATCAGCCCCAGCATTTT.

This sequence joins TRBV12-5 and TRBJ2-5; tentative D call: TRBD1 (6 bases). CDR1 is LGHNT and CDR2 is FRNRAP in the germline V gene. V shed 2 bases and J shed 5 bases, with 21 bases lying between them. The CDR3 is made up of 17 amino acids. The CDR3 bases are TGTGCTAGTGGTTTGTCCCAAGGGGTAACAGGGCGGGAGACCCAGTACTTC. Translated: CASGLSQGVTGRETQYF.

The rearrangement links TRBV11-1 to TRBJ2-7, with 14 positions matching TRBD2. CDR3 length: 15 residues. V shed 5 bases, J shed 2 bases, and the junction held 2 bases outside the gene matches. From germline, CDR1 is SGHAT and CDR2 FQDESV (reference sequence). Written as DNA, the CDR3 is TGTGCCAGCAGCACGACTAGCGGGGGGGCCTACGAGCAGTACTTC. It specifies CASSTTSGGAYEQYF.

The rearrangement joins TRBV3-1 (or the pseudogene TRBV3-2) to TRBJ1-1; D possibly corresponds to TRBD1 (6 bases). The CDR3 runs to 13 residues. From germline, CDR1 is LGHDT and CDR2 YNNKEL (reference sequence). Deletions cut 9 bases from V and 1 base from J, with 12 bases between. The CDR3 reads CASHRGGNTEAFF. DNA of the CDR3: TGTGCCAGTCACCGAGGGGGGAACACTGAAGCTTTCTTT.

The gene calls are TRBV3-1 (or the pseudogene TRBV3-2) and TRBJ2-3, with 7 nucleotides matching TRBD2. The trim removed 0 bases at V and 0 bases at J, leaving 12 bases unmatched. Germline V gene sequence: CDR1 LGHDT, CDR2 YNNKEL (reference sequence). The CDR3 is 19 residues long. CDR3 amino acids: CASSQESREDGDSTDTQYF. The CDR3 DNA reads as TGTGCCAGCAGCCAAGAAAGTCGGGAGGACGGTGATAGCACAGATACGCAGTATTTT.

The rearrangement links TRBV24-1 to TRBJ2-1; 11 bases match TRBD1. CDR3 length: 16 amino acids. Germline V gene sequence: CDR1 KGHDR, CDR2 SFDVKD. V trimming: 3 bases; J trimming: 8 bases; junction bases outside the gene matches: 8. CDR3 in amino acids: CATSDQGTGGGDEQFF. In DNA form, the CDR3 reads TGTGCCACCAGTGATCAGGGGACAGGGGGTGGGGATGAGCAGTTCTTC.

The chain recombines TRBV30 with TRBJ1-2; D possibly corresponds to TRBD1 (5 bases). Trimming pared 4 bases from V and 1 base from J, leaving 10 bases between. Germline CDR1 is GTSNPN and CDR2 is SVGIG (reference sequence). This CDR3 has 13 amino acids. CDR3 nucleotides: TGTGCCTGGATCGGGCAGGGTAACTATGGCTACACCTTC. Its translation is CAWIGQGNYGYTF.

The V and J genes are TRBV7-3 and TRBJ2-1, with no clear D. V shed 5 bases and J shed 4 bases, with 15 bases lying between them. The CDR3 contains 15 residues. The V gene's germline CDR1 is SGHTA and CDR2 FQGTGA. The CDR3 is CASSLGPISYNEQFF. CDR3 nucleotides: TGTGCCAGCAGCCTGGGCCCCATTTCGTACAATGAGCAGTTCTTC. The full variable domain, with the rest looked up from reference TRBV7-3 and TRBJ2-1, is GAGVSQTPSNKVTEKGKYVELRCDPISGHTALYWYRQSLGQGPEFLIYFQGTGAADDSGLPNDRFFAVRPEGSVSTLKIQRTERGDSAVYLCASSLGPISYNEQFFGPGTRLTVL.

The V gene is TRBV29-1, the J gene TRBJ2-7; 10 positions agree with TRBD1. V was pared by 6 bases and J by 0 bases, with 5 bases of the junction left unmatched. Germline V lookup: CDR1 SQVTM, CDR2 ANQGSEA. The CDR3 sequence is 14 residues long. CDR3 in DNA: TGCAGCGTAGCGGGACAGGGGAGCTCCTACGAGCAGTACTTC. Residues: CSVAGQGSSYEQYF.

The chain employs TRBV9 and TRBJ2-1; 9 bases align to TRBD2. Unmatched junction bases numbered 9, after V lost 1 base and J lost 7 bases. Germline V gene lookup returns CDR1 SGDLS and CDR2 YYNGEE. CDR3 length: 16 residues. The CDR3: CASSVHSGGADNEQFF. The CDR3 bases are TGTGCCAGCAGCGTACATAGCGGGGGAGCAGATAATGAGCAGTTCTTC. The full variable domain, in which reference TRBV9 and TRBJ2-1 provide the parts outside the CDR3, is DSGVTQTPKHLITATGQRVTLRCSPRSGDLSVYWYQQSLDQGLQFLIQYYNGEERAKGNILERFSAQQFPDLHSELNLSSLELGDSALYFCASSVHSGGADNEQFFGPGTRLTVL.

The chain recombines TRBV28 with TRBJ1-6, with D tentatively TRBD1 (5 bases). Between the trimmed V and J ends, which lost 6 bases and 9 bases, there was a span of 21 bases. This CDR3 contains 16 residues. CDR1 and CDR2 from the germline V gene are MDHEN and SYDVKM. This CDR3 is CASSPSQAGRVSPLHF. The CDR3 region has the DNA TGTGCCAGCAGCCCCTCCCAGGCAGGGCGTGTTTCACCCCTCCACTTT.

This clone occurred a few times. The V and J genes are TRBV28 and TRBJ1-6, with 7 bases that match TRBD1. Germline values: CDR1 MDHEN, CDR2 SYDVKM. This CDR3 spans 13 amino acids. Trimming at V came to 10 bases and at J to 5 bases, leaving 5 bases not matched to a gene. CDR3 DNA sequence: TGTGCCACCTCAGGGGGGCATAATTCACCCCTCCACTTT. This encodes CATSGGHNSPLHF.

The gene calls are TRBV6-2 or TRBV6-3 and TRBJ2-6; maybe TRBD1 (6 bases). Trimming left V 2 bases short and J 1 base short, with 18 bases between. The CDR3 runs to 19 residues. In germline, CDR1 is MNHEY, CDR2 SVGEGT. CDR3 DNA: TGTGCCAGCAGTTACAGGCAGGGGACACTTTCATCTGGGGCCAACGTCCTGACTTTC. Translating it yields CASSYRQGTLSSGANVLTF.